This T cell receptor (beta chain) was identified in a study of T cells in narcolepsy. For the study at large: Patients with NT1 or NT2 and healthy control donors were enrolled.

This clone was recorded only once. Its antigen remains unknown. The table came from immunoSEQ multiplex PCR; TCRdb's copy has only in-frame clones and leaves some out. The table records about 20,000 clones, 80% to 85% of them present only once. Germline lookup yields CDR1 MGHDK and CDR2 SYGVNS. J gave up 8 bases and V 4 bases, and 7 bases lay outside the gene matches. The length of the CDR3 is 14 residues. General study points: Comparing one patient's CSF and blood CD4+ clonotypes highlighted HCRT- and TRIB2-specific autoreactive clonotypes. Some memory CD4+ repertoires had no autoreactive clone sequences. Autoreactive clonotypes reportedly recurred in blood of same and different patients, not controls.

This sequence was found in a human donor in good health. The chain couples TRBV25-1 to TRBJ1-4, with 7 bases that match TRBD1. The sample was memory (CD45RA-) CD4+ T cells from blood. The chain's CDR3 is CASSGTGLGEKLFF. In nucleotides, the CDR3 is TGTGCCAGCAGTGGGACAGGCCTAGGGGAAAAACTGTTTTTT.